These 26 T cell receptor beta chains were all obtained from the same sample, sequenced in a study of blood T cells in healthy people across ages. Primed by a sample-barcoded 5' primer and a J-beta primer mix, a second PCR proceeded for about 6 to 12 cycles. TCRdb reprocessed the 5' RACE reads via MiXCR and lists one record per CDR3 protein. The sample consists of approximately 880,000 distinct CDR3 sequences, 45% to 50% of them appearing once. The sequenced sample was blood. These receptors all stem from a man aged 25 to 40 in good health.

This clonotype was counted at least ten times. The chain joins TRBV9 to TRBJ2-4; possible D gene TRBD1, 6 bases. The CDR3 has 12 residues. Trimming stripped 5 bases from V and 8 bases from J, with 11 bases between. CDR1 and CDR2 from the germline V gene are SGDLS and YYNGEE. CDR3 amino acids: CASSDEGDIQYF. The CDR3 nucleotides are TGTGCCAGCAGTGACGAGGGGGACATTCAGTACTTC.

This sequence joins TRBV5-1 and TRBJ1-1, with a tentative D call TRBD1 (5 bases). CDR3 length: 13 amino acids. Germline V CDR1 and CDR2: SGHRS, YFSETQ. V was shortened by 5 bases and J by 8 bases, with 16 bases between the two germline ends. The CDR3 protein is CASRNGAAPEAFF. The CDR3 DNA is TGCGCCAGCAGAAATGGGGCAGCTCCCGAAGCTTTCTTT.

This clonotype was counted a few times. This sequence joins TRBV5-6 and TRBJ1-6; D perhaps matches TRBD1 (5 bases). The CDR3 sequence is 15 residues long. Trimming removed 4 bases from V and 4 bases from J, with 12 bases in between. Germline assignment: CDR1 SGHDT and CDR2 YYEEEE. The CDR3 sequence: CASSLTDSYNSPLHF. CDR3 DNA: TGTGCCAGCAGCCTTACCGACAGTTATAATTCACCCCTCCACTTT.

The chain recombines TRBV9 with TRBJ2-3; a possible D gene is TRBD2 (6 bases). The CDR3 covers 16 residues. V was cut by 4 bases and J by 4 bases, with 19 bases left in between. CDR1 SGDLS and CDR2 YYNGEE come from the germline V gene. This CDR3 is CASSPLAAGLPDTQYF. In nucleotides, the CDR3 is TGTGCCAGCAGCCCCCTGGCGGCGGGGTTGCCAGATACGCAGTATTTT.

The rearrangement uses TRBV6-5 and TRBJ2-1; TRBD1 aligns across 7 bases. This CDR3 contains 17 residues. V gave up 2 bases and J gave up 4 bases; unmatched junction bases: 11. Germline CDR1 and CDR2: MNHEY and SVGAGI. Here the CDR3 reads CASSYTPTGLLYNEQFF. CDR3 nucleotides: TGTGCCAGCAGTTACACCCCGACAGGGCTCCTATACAATGAGCAGTTCTTC.

The CDR3 DNA reads as TGCAGTGCGCTACTAGCGGGGGTCCTCTACGAGCAGTACTTC. Translating it yields CSALLAGVLYEQYF. This chain joins TRBV20-1 and TRBJ2-7; 11 bases fit TRBD2. Germline values: CDR1 DFQATT, CDR2 SNEGSKA (reference sequence). This CDR3 spans 14 amino acids. V lost 6 bases to trimming and J lost 3 bases; unmatched junction nucleotides: 7.

V and J are TRBV5-1 and TRBJ1-1, with no clear D. The germline CDR1 and CDR2 sequences are SGHRS and YFSETQ. CDR3 size: 13 residues. V was shortened by 5 bases and J by 1 base, with 9 bases between the two germline ends. CDR3 protein: CASREAPNTEAFF. In nucleotides, the CDR3 is TGCGCCAGCAGGGAGGCACCGAACACTGAAGCTTTCTTT.

The gene calls are TRBV20-1 and TRBJ2-3; D is ambiguous. Trimming cost V 6 bases and J 5 bases, with 15 bases left between them. CDR1 DFQATT and CDR2 SNEGSKA come from the germline V gene (reference sequence). The CDR3 extends over 13 amino acids. This CDR3 reads CSAFWHARDTQYF. The CDR3 DNA is TGCAGTGCCTTTTGGCATGCGCGAGATACGCAGTATTTT.

This clonotype was seen more than once but under ten times. This sequence joins TRBV3-1 and TRBJ2-5; TRBD1 matches 7 bases. This CDR3 has 13 amino acids. V was clipped by 4 bases and J by 5 bases; unmatched bases: 4. CDR1 is LGHDT and CDR2 is YNNKEL in the germline V gene (reference sequence). CDR3: CASSPGTAETQYF. The CDR3 DNA reads as TGTGCCAGCAGCCCGGGGACAGCCGAGACCCAGTACTTC.

CDR3 in DNA: TGTGCCAGCAAGGGGGAAGGCAATCAGCCCCAGCATTTT. This encodes CASKGEGNQPQHF. The chain is built from TRBV2 and TRBJ1-5, with a weak D call TRBD1 (6 bases). V lost 7 bases and J 2 bases, leaving 9 bases between the germline ends. CDR1 and CDR2 from the germline V gene are SNHLY and FYNNEI. The CDR3 is made up of 13 amino acids.

The rearrangement joins TRBV5-1 to TRBJ1-2, with D uncertain. Germline V gene sequence: CDR1 SGHRS, CDR2 YFSETQ. This CDR3 has 17 amino acids. V gave up 1 base and J gave up 1 base, with 17 bases separating them. CDR3 region: CASSLPHGFPDNYGYTF. The CDR3 bases are TGCGCCAGCAGCTTGCCGCACGGGTTCCCAGATAACTATGGCTACACCTTC.

The chain recombines TRBV4-2 with TRBJ1-4, with 8 bases lining up with TRBD1. Looked up from germline, CDR1 is LGHNA and CDR2 is YNFKEQ. The J segment lost 5 bases and the V segment lost 2 bases, leaving 4 bases of the junction unmatched. The CDR3 runs to 15 residues. CDR3 bases: TGTGCCAGCAGCCAACCCGGGACAGGCAATGAAAAACTGTTTTTT. Translating it yields CASSQPGTGNEKLFF.

The chain is built from TRBV5-1 and TRBJ2-1; no reliable D call. The CDR3 is 14 amino acids. Germline CDR1 is SGHRS and CDR2 is YFSETQ. V lost 5 bases and J 9 bases, leaving 18 bases between the germline ends. This CDR3 is CASSPETSHGEQFF. Written as DNA, the CDR3 is TGCGCCAGCAGTCCCGAGACTTCTCACGGTGAGCAGTTCTTC.

The V call is TRBV30, the J call TRBJ2-1; 11 positions match TRBD2. The CDR3 covers 15 residues. Germline V CDR1 and CDR2: GTSNPN, SVGIG (reference sequence). Losses at the gene ends were 3 bases for V and 7 bases for J; bases not matched to a gene: 8. In nucleotides, the CDR3 is TGTGCCTGGAGCAATAGCGGGGGGGCTTGGAATGAGCAGTTCTTC. Its translation is CAWSNSGGAWNEQFF.

The chain recombines TRBV11-3 with TRBJ2-4; TRBD1 matches at 8 bases. Judging by the DNA end, TRBJ2-7 fits better; the J call may be wrong. CDR1 and CDR2 (germline): SGHNT, YENEEA. CDR3 size: 14 residues. This CDR3 reads CASSYGQGANEQYF. DNA of the CDR3: TGTGCCAGCAGCTATGGACAGGGTGCCAACGAGCAGTACTTC.

As concerns this clonotype: Its ends do not fully match the called genes, so a read error is possible. This rearrangement joins TRBV7-2 to TRBJ2-4; 10 nucleotides agree with TRBD2. The J call is uncertain, as TRBJ2-5 better fits the DNA end. Germline V gene sequence: CDR1 SGHTA, CDR2 FQGNSA. This CDR3 spans 14 amino acids. CDR3 protein: CVSTLGTSAETQYF. The CDR3, as DNA: TGTGTCAGCACCTTAGGGACTAGCGCAGAGACCCAGTACTTC.

This clonotype was seen a handful of times. The chain has TRBV5-1 and TRBJ2-4; 10 bases match TRBD2. V lost 4 bases, J lost 1 base, and 11 bases stayed unmatched. Germline lookup yields CDR1 SGHRS and CDR2 YFSETQ. The CDR3 is made up of 18 amino acids. This CDR3 is CASSRRLAGELAKNIQYF. DNA for the CDR3: TGCGCCAGCAGCAGAAGACTAGCGGGTGAACTGGCCAAAAACATTCAGTACTTC.

This sequence joins TRBV11-3 and TRBJ2-3; perhaps TRBD2 as D (5 bases). CDR1 is SGHNT and CDR2 is YENEEA in the germline V gene. This CDR3 spans 15 amino acids. Trimming took off 4 bases at V and 8 bases at J, with 19 bases between the two ends. The CDR3 loop reads CASSSEPSRGGTQYF. DNA of the CDR3: TGTGCCAGCAGCTCTGAACCCAGTCGGGGTGGTACGCAGTATTTT.

There are a few counts of this clonotype. V and J are TRBV28 and TRBJ1-2; maybe TRBD1 (5 bases). Looked up from germline, CDR1 is MDHEN and CDR2 is SYDVKM. The CDR3 runs to 16 residues. Trimming took off 5 bases at V and 4 bases at J, with 20 bases between the two ends. The CDR3 DNA is TGTGCCAGCAGTCCATATCGTCAGGGAGCCCCCTATGGCTACACCTTC. Its translation is CASSPYRQGAPYGYTF.

There are a few counts of this clonotype. The chain recombines TRBV4-1 with TRBJ1-1; D is possibly TRBD1 (5 bases). Germline loops: CDR1 MGHRA, CDR2 YSYEKL. This CDR3 comprises 20 residues. Trimming removed 0 bases at V and 0 bases at J, with 23 bases between. Here the CDR3 reads CASSQDPQGVLGILNTEAFF. For the CDR3, the DNA is TGCGCCAGCAGCCAAGATCCCCAGGGCGTCCTTGGGATCCTGAACACTGAAGCTTTCTTT.

This rearrangement joins TRBV4-2 to TRBJ2-3; 9 bases agree with TRBD2. The V gene's germline CDR1 is LGHNA and CDR2 YNFKEQ. There are 17 residues in the CDR3. Trimming cost V 0 bases and J 4 bases; bases outside gene matches: 8. The CDR3 loop is CASSQEVGGGAADTQYF. In nucleotides, the CDR3 is TGTGCCAGCAGCCAAGAAGTGGGCGGGGGGGCCGCAGATACGCAGTATTTT.

The J gene is TRBJ1-6, the V gene TRBV11-3, with D tentatively TRBD1 (5 bases). V lost 5 bases to trimming and J lost 7 bases, with 15 bases between them. This CDR3 region has 15 residues. Germline CDR1 SGHNT, CDR2 YENEEA. The chain's CDR3 is CASSRTQAGNSPLHF. The CDR3 nucleotides read TGTGCCAGCAGCCGGACACAGGCGGGGAATTCACCCCTCCACTTT.

This clonotype was seen a few times. The CDR3 sequence: CSVGFSYEQYF. DNA of the CDR3: TGCAGCGTTGGCTTCTCCTACGAGCAGTACTTC. The V and J genes are TRBV29-1 and TRBJ2-7; D ambiguous. This CDR3 has 11 residues. The V gene's germline CDR1 is SQVTM and CDR2 ANQGSEA. V shed 4 bases and J shed 0 bases, with 4 bases lying between them.

J is TRBJ2-3 and V is TRBV6-5; 8 bases map to TRBD2. The CDR3 totals 14 residues. Trimming cost V 8 bases and J 4 bases; bases outside gene matches: 8. Germline CDR1 is MNHEY and CDR2 is SVGAGI. The CDR3 bases are TGTGCCAGCTCAGGCGGGGGGCTGGCAGATACGCAGTATTTT. It yields the protein CASSGGGLADTQYF.

As for this clonotype: One end of the junction does not line up with germline, which may come from a read error. This chain links TRBV7-9 with TRBJ1-4, with 7 positions matching TRBD1. The length of the CDR3 is 14 residues. Germline CDR1 is SEHNR and CDR2 is FQNEAQ (reference sequence). This chain's CDR3 is CTSSLARQGEKLFF. For the CDR3, the DNA is TGTACCAGCAGCTTAGCTCGACAGGGCGAAAAACTGTTTTTT.

V gene TRBV7-2 combines with J gene TRBJ2-7; D is possibly TRBD2 (5 bases). The V end was cut by 2 bases, the J end by 1 base, with 21 bases between. Germline V gene data show CDR1 as SGHTA and CDR2 as FQGNSA. The CDR3 extends over 18 amino acids. CDR3 region: CASSLYGASSYRSYEQYF. Here the CDR3 DNA reads TGTGCCAGCAGCTTATACGGAGCTAGCTCCTATAGGTCCTACGAGCAGTACTTC.